This TCR beta chain comes out of a study of blood T cells in healthy people across ages. Worth noting for this clonotype: Its antigen is currently unknown.

Overall study findings and caveats: The long-lived group displayed more naive CD4+ cells, plus higher diversity, than the aged donors did. TCR beta diversity per million T cells fell roughly linearly with age.

The CDR3 sequence is 14 residues long. Germline V gene lookup returns CDR1 MNHNY and CDR2 SVGAGI (reference sequence). The authors ran a second PCR of roughly 7 to 11 cycles using a sample-barcoded 5' primer and a J-beta primer mix. TCRdb used MiXCR to reprocess the 5' RACE reads, holding one entry per CDR3 protein. Altogether hundreds of thousands of distinct CDR3 sequences are present, about 34% being singletons, with the ten largest covering roughly 15%. This TCR came from an elderly woman in good health. What was sequenced was blood. This chain links TRBV6-6 with TRBJ2-5; the match to TRBD1 covers 8 bases. The better agreement between TRBJ2-7 and the DNA end casts doubt on the J call. As DNA, the CDR3 is TGTGCCAGCAGTACTCTGGACAGGGTGGGCGAGCAGTACTTC. Residues: CASSTLDRVGEQYF.